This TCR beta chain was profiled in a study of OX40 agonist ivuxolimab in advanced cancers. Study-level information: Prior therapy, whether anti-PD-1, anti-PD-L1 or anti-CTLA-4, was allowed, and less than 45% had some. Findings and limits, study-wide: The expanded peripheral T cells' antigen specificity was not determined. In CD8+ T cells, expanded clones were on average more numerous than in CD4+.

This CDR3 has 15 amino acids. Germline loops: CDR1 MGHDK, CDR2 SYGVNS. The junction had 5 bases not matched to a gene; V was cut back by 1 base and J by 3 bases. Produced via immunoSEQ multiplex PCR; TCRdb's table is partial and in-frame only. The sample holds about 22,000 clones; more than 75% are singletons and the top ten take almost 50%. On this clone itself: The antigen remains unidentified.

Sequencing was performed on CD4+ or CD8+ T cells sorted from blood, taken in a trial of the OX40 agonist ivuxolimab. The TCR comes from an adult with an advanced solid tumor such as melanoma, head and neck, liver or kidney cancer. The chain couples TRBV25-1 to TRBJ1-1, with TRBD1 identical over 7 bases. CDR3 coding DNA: TGTGCCAGCAGTGAATTCGCAGGGGGACACACTGAAGCTTTCTTT. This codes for CASSEFAGGHTEAFF.